A selection of T cell receptor beta chains follows, all from one sample in a study of cytomegalovirus exposure and HLA in healthy donors. Produced via immunoSEQ multiplex PCR; TCRdb's table is partial and in-frame only. The sample lists 130,000 or so clones, roughly 80% seen once, with around 3.4% in the top ten. Specimen: PBMCs. Source of these receptors: a middle-aged man in good health and CMV-seronegative. Each CDR3 is given with its conserved first and last residue. D genes are given only for firm matches. Size is stated for part of the rows, as once, few or many counts, or as a class when the clone is expanded.

CASSFKGDNSPLHF TGTGCCAGCAGCTTTAAAGGGGATAATTCACCCCTCCACTTT NA TRBJ1-6 TRBV2 NA
CASSLGQPTPNTIYF TGTGCCAGCAGCTTAGGGCAACCCACCCCCAACACCATATATTTT NA TRBJ1-3 TRBV7-9 NA
CASSLWDRETEAFF TGTGCCAGCAGTCTTTGGGACAGGGAGACTGAAGCTTTCTTT TRBD1 TRBJ1-1 TRBV27 NA
CASSLVGGKYEQYF TGCGCCAGCAGCTTGGTAGGGGGCAAGTACGAGCAGTACTTC TRBD1 TRBJ2-7 TRBV5-1 NA
CASSGRTGRNGELFF TGTGCCAGCAGCGGACGGACAGGGAGGAACGGGGAGCTGTTTTTT TRBD1 TRBJ2-2 TRBV7-8 NA
CASRQQGTVSLTGELFF TGTGCCAGCAGGCAACAGGGAACTGTTTCCTTAACCGGGGAGCTGTTTTTT NA TRBJ2-2 TRBV2 NA
CASSVGNIGGYGYTF TGTGCCAGCAGCGTAGGGAACATCGGGGGCTATGGCTACACCTTC NA TRBJ1-2 TRBV9 NA
CASSEKPPPGKYF TGTGCCAGCAGTGAAAAACCCCCCCCCGGGAAGTACTTC NA TRBJ2-7 TRBV25-1 NA
CASSLAGGETQYF TGCGCCAGCAGCTTGGCGGGGGGGGAGACCCAGTACTTC TRBD2 TRBJ2-5 TRBV5-1 NA
CASRGGQSGGYEQYF TGTGCCAGCAGGGGGGGACAGTCAGGGGGCTACGAGCAGTACTTC NA TRBJ2-7 TRBV6-1 NA
CASSLGGQGDEKLFF TGTGCCAGCAGCTTGGGGGGACAGGGTGATGAAAAACTGTTTTTT TRBD1 TRBJ1-4 TRBV5-6 NA
CASIPPGRITEAFF TGTGCCAGCATTCCTCCAGGGAGGATCACTGAAGCTTTCTTT NA TRBJ1-1 TRBV27 NA
CATSSRVSYEQYF TGTGCCACCAGCAGCCGGGTCTCCTACGAGCAGTACTTC NA TRBJ2-7 TRBV15 NA
CASSLEQGANEQFF TGTGCCAGCAGCTTAGAACAGGGGGCTAATGAGCAGTTCTTC TRBD1 TRBJ2-1 TRBV7-9 NA
CASSQGPDQETQYF TGTGCCAGCAGCCAAGGTCCAGACCAAGAGACCCAGTACTTC NA TRBJ2-5 TRBV4-2 NA
CASSQDTGGSGNTIYF TGCGCCAGCAGCCAGGATACAGGGGGCTCTGGAAACACCATATATTTT TRBD1 TRBJ1-3 TRBV4-1 NA
CASSYNRGYEQYF TGTGCCAGCAGTTACAACAGGGGTTACGAGCAGTACTTC TRBD1 TRBJ2-7 TRBV6-5 few
CAIRRDREAHIQYF TGTGCCATCAGGAGGGACAGGGAAGCGCACATTCAGTACTTC TRBD1 TRBJ2-4 TRBV10-3 NA
CASRGRGDNQPQHF TGTGCCAGCAGGGGGAGGGGGGATAATCAGCCCCAGCATTTT NA TRBJ1-5 TRBV27 NA
CASSIGVGGTDTQYF TGTGCCAGTAGTATAGGGGTAGGGGGCACAGATACGCAGTATTTT NA TRBJ2-3 TRBV19 NA
CASSYRWKTVGVAKEQYF TGTGCCAGCAGTTACAGGTGGAAAACAGTGGGTGTTGCGAAGGAGCAGTACTTC NA TRBJ2-7 TRBV6-7 NA
CASTTTDRAGYQPQHF TGTGCCAGCACCACCACCGACAGGGCGGGTTATCAGCCCCAGCATTTT TRBD1 TRBJ1-5 TRBV28 NA
CASSSKTALTF TGTGCCAGCAGTTCGAAGACAGCCCTGACTTTC NA TRBJ2-6 TRBV28 NA
CASSETRTGEETQYF TGTGCCAGCAGTGAAACCAGGACAGGGGAAGAGACCCAGTACTTC TRBD1 TRBJ2-5 TRBV2 NA
CASSVGGVNTGELFF TGTGCCAGCAGCGTAGGGGGGGTTAACACCGGGGAGCTGTTTTTT NA TRBJ2-2 TRBV9 few
CASSQLTGDTEAFF TGCGCCAGCAGCCAACTGACAGGGGACACTGAAGCTTTCTTT TRBD1 TRBJ1-1 TRBV4-3 few
CASTGGLGGQQYF TGTGCCAGCACTGGAGGGCTCGGTGGGCAGCAGTACTTC NA TRBJ2-7 TRBV6-5 NA
CASSLVGLGTGELFF TGTGCCAGCAGCTTAGTGGGACTAGGAACCGGGGAGCTGTTTTTT TRBD2 TRBJ2-2 TRBV7-9 NA
CASSQDRTGEGTEAFF TGTGCCAGCAGCCAAGATAGGACAGGGGAGGGAACTGAAGCTTTCTTT TRBD1 TRBJ1-1 TRBV4-2 NA
CASSEGGSTGYGYTF TGTGCCAGCAGCGAGGGGGGGAGTACAGGGTATGGCTACACCTTC NA TRBJ1-2 TRBV9 NA
CASSLGGGNQPQHF TGTGCCAGCAGTTTAGGGGGGGGCAATCAGCCCCAGCATTTT NA TRBJ1-5 TRBV27 NA
CASSWQQGRSQPQHF TGTGCCAGCAGCTGGCAACAGGGTCGTAGTCAGCCCCAGCATTTT NA TRBJ1-5 TRBV28 NA
CARGTGNNEQFF TGTGCCAGGGGGACAGGGAACAATGAGCAGTTCTTC TRBD1 TRBJ2-1 TRBV2 NA
CASSPRGGWDQPQHF TGTGCCAGCAGTCCCCGTGGAGGGTGGGATCAGCCCCAGCATTTT NA TRBJ1-5 TRBV6-1 NA
CASSANRGIYGYTF TGTGCCAGCAGTGCAAACAGGGGGATCTATGGCTACACCTTC TRBD1 TRBJ1-2 TRBV6-1 NA
CASSPGQGAAGNTIYF TGCGCCAGCAGCCCGGGACAGGGGGCTGCAGGAAACACCATATATTTT TRBD1 TRBJ1-3 TRBV4-1 NA
CASSFLAGGDTQYF TGCGCCAGCAGCTTCTTAGCGGGGGGGGATACGCAGTATTTT TRBD2 TRBJ2-3 TRBV5-1 NA
CASSRTGEDSNQPQHF TGTGCCAGCAGCCGTACAGGGGAGGATAGCAATCAGCCCCAGCATTTT TRBD1 TRBJ1-5 TRBV5-5 NA
CAWSVGGGEQFF TGTGCCTGGAGTGTAGGGGGCGGTGAGCAGTTCTTC TRBD1 TRBJ2-1 TRBV30 NA
CASEQGVFEAFF TGTGCCAGTGAACAGGGGGTCTTTGAAGCTTTCTTT TRBD1 TRBJ1-1 TRBV19 NA
CASSGWDRAEATNEKLFF TGCGCCAGCAGTGGATGGGACAGGGCGGAGGCAACTAATGAAAAACTGTTTTTT TRBD1 TRBJ1-4 TRBV10-1 NA
CASSLVVGAPNNEQFF TGCGCCAGCAGCTTGGTGGTAGGGGCCCCAAACAATGAGCAGTTCTTC NA TRBJ2-1 TRBV5-1 NA
CASSLGPLVEGYEQYF TGTGCCAGCAGCTTGGGACCCCTCGTCGAGGGATACGAGCAGTACTTC NA TRBJ2-7 TRBV5-6 NA
CAWDRGPNQPQHF TGTGCCTGGGACAGGGGACCCAATCAGCCCCAGCATTTT TRBD1 TRBJ1-5 TRBV30 NA
CATSRGGGKADEKLFF TGTGCCACCAGCAGAGGGGGGGGAAAGGCGGATGAAAAACTGTTTTTT NA TRBJ1-4 TRBV15 NA
CASSSPPNGEAFF TGTGCCAGCAGTAGCCCTCCTAACGGTGAAGCTTTCTTT NA TRBJ1-1 TRBV6-5 NA
CARGDYRGTEAFF TGTGCCAGGGGGGATTACAGGGGGACTGAAGCTTTCTTT TRBD1 TRBJ1-1 TRBV2 NA